Following are 27 T cell receptor beta chains from one sample sequenced in a study of vaccination effects on CD4 cells after COVID-19. Libraries were prepared by immunoSEQ multiplex PCR; TCRdb keeps only in-frame clonotypes and omits some of them. The sample has 52,000 or so clones, approximately 70% seen once; the top ten hold 18%. Before any sequencing was done, the ViraFEST assay used viral peptide pools to expand antigen-specific CD4+ T cells. Culture proceeded for about 11 days, and CD4+ T cells were then isolated. Previously uninfected by SARS-CoV-2, the vaccine recipients also showed negative nucleocapsid antibodies. No antigen has been identified for these receptors. The sample in question was CD4+ T cells from PBMCs cultured with SARS-CoV-2 spike peptides, obtained before COVID-19 vaccination. Source of these receptors: a human donor who received a COVID-19 vaccine.

The CDR3 DNA reads TGTGCCAGCTCACCCGCGGGGGGAGGCGGAGATACGCAGTATTTT. It translates to CASSPAGGGGDTQYF. This rearrangement joins TRBV18 to TRBJ2-3; 8 positions agree with TRBD2. There are 15 residues in the CDR3. J gave up 5 bases and V 3 bases, and 7 bases lay outside the gene matches. CDR1 and CDR2 (germline): KGHSH, LQKENI.

CDR3 nucleotide sequence: TGTGCCAGCAGTTTATCCCGGACAGGGGTGGGTTCCGGCATTCAGTACTTC. This gives the protein CASSLSRTGVGSGIQYF. The V and J genes are TRBV27 and TRBJ2-4, with TRBD1 identical over 9 bases. Germline V gene lookup returns CDR1 MNHEY and CDR2 SMNVEV (reference sequence). The CDR3 length is 17 residues. The V segment lost 0 bases and the J segment 9 bases; nucleotides outside the gene matches: 12.

CDR3: CASSWALEDTEAFF. CDR3 DNA: TGTGCCAGCAGCTGGGCCCTAGAGGACACTGAAGCTTTCTTT. The chain carries TRBV5-6 and TRBJ1-1; D call uncertain. Germline values: CDR1 SGHDT, CDR2 YYEEEE. Trimming took off 3 bases at V and 3 bases at J, with 12 bases between the two ends. The CDR3 length is 14 residues.

This chain connects TRBV19 to TRBJ1-5; D unclear. Germline V lookup: CDR1 LNHDA, CDR2 SQIVND (reference sequence). Trimming took 4 bases from V and 9 from J, leaving 13 bases between them. The CDR3 spans 13 residues. The CDR3 coding sequence is TGTGCCAGTAGTACGAGAAACACGGTGCCCCAGCATTTT. Residues: CASSTRNTVPQHF.

The rearrangement uses TRBV7-9 and TRBJ1-5; 8 nucleotides agree with TRBD1. CDR1 SEHNR and CDR2 FQNEAQ come from the germline V gene (reference sequence). The J segment lost 4 bases and the V segment lost 5 bases, leaving 10 bases of the junction unmatched. The CDR3 sequence is 16 residues long. CDR3 amino acids: CASSRSEGQVNQPQHF. The CDR3 DNA reads as TGTGCCAGCAGCCGGAGTGAGGGACAGGTTAATCAGCCCCAGCATTTT. Combining the CDR3 with reference TRBV7-9 and TRBJ1-5 gives the whole variable domain DTGVSQNPRHKITKRGQNVTFRCDPISEHNRLYWYRQTLGQGPEFLTYFQNEAQLEKSRLLSDRFSAERPKGSFSTLEIQRTEQGDSAMYLCASSRSEGQVNQPQHFGDGTRLSIL.

This rearrangement joins TRBV28 to TRBJ2-7; 7 bases are a match to TRBD1. The CDR3 runs 15 residues. V lost 6 bases and J lost 3; bases outside the gene matches: 11. Germline CDR1 is MDHEN and CDR2 is SYDVKM. The CDR3 region is CASSLGQPSYYEQYF. CDR3 sequence (DNA): TGTGCCAGCAGCTTGGGACAGCCTTCCTACTACGAGCAGTACTTC.

The V gene is TRBV7-3, the J gene TRBJ2-3; 7 bases are a match to TRBD1. Germline V gene lookup returns CDR1 SGHTA and CDR2 FQGTGA. V shed 2 bases and J 1 base; nucleotides not matched to a gene: 6. CDR3 length: 16 residues. CDR3 in amino acids: CASSLSQGHGTDTQYF. CDR3 DNA sequence: TGTGCCAGCAGCTTATCACAGGGGCATGGCACAGATACGCAGTATTTT.

The CDR3 here is CASSLLNRGALSYTF. CDR3 DNA sequence: TGTGCCAGCAGTTTATTAAACAGGGGAGCATTGAGCTACACCTTC. The V and J genes are TRBV28 and TRBJ1-2; 7 bases match TRBD1. CDR1 is MDHEN, CDR2 SYDVKM, per germline. CDR3 length: 15 residues. J lost 9 bases, V lost 1 base, and 11 bases had no gene match.

V gene TRBV4-3 combines with J gene TRBJ1-1; 8 positions agree with TRBD1. The CDR3 consists of 15 residues. The J segment lost 5 bases and the V segment lost 1 base, leaving 6 bases of the junction unmatched. Germline CDR1 LGHNA, CDR2 YSLEER. The CDR3 DNA is TGCGCCAGCAGCCAAGGAGGACAGGGTGGGACTGAAGCTTTCTTT. This translates into CASSQGGQGGTEAFF.

V is TRBV19 and J is TRBJ2-3; D not resolved. Germline loops: CDR1 LNHDA, CDR2 SQIVND (reference sequence). Between the trimmed V and J ends, which lost 5 bases and 4 bases, there was a span of 10 bases. This CDR3 has 13 amino acids. The CDR3 DNA reads TGTGCCAGTAGTGTTACGTCTGCAGATACGCAGTATTTT. Its translation is CASSVTSADTQYF. The full variable domain, its missing parts supplied by reference TRBV19 and TRBJ2-3, is DGGITQSPKYLFRKEGQNVTLSCEQNLNHDAMYWYRQDPGQGLRLIYYSQIVNDFQKGDIAEGYSVSREKKESFPLTVTSAQKNPTAFYLCASSVTSADTQYFGPGTRLTVL.

The chain has TRBV7-9 and TRBJ2-7, with D perhaps TRBD1 (5 bases). Trimming removed 4 bases at V and 0 bases at J, with 22 bases between. The CDR3 covers 18 residues. From germline, CDR1 is SEHNR and CDR2 FQNEAQ (reference sequence). The chain's CDR3 is CASSSPALTGFSSYEQYF. The CDR3 DNA is TGTGCCAGCAGCTCGCCCGCCCTTACAGGATTCAGCTCCTACGAGCAGTACTTC.

J is TRBJ1-4 and V is TRBV19, with 9 bases aligning to TRBD1. The germline CDR1 and CDR2 sequences are LNHDA and SQIVND (reference sequence). The CDR3 consists of 15 residues. Trimming cost V 6 bases and J 8 bases; bases outside gene matches: 10. The CDR3 region is CASRLAGTGREKLFF. The CDR3 coding sequence is TGTGCCAGTAGACTGGCGGGGACAGGGAGAGAAAAACTGTTTTTT.

This clone was observed a few times. V gene TRBV5-1 combines with J gene TRBJ2-1; maybe TRBD2 (6 bases). Deletions cut 9 bases from V and 0 bases from J, with 10 bases between. CDR1 SGHRS and CDR2 YFSETQ come from the germline V gene. CDR3 size: 13 residues. The CDR3 reads CATAGSSYNEQFF. CDR3 in DNA: TGCGCCACCGCGGGGAGCTCCTACAATGAGCAGTTCTTC.

This clone was recorded a few times. The chain combines TRBV7-3 with TRBJ1-1, with unresolved D. CDR3 length: 15 residues. Germline V gene lookup returns CDR1 SGHTA and CDR2 FQGTGA. V was pared by 0 bases and J by 7 bases, with 15 bases between. CDR3 nucleotide sequence: TGTGCCAGCAGCTTAACGGCTGGGCCAGCAAGTGAAGCTTTCTTT. This sequence encodes CASSLTAGPASEAFF.

The gene calls are TRBV3-1 (or the pseudogene TRBV3-2) and TRBJ1-4, with D tentatively TRBD1 (5 bases). V was trimmed by 10 bases and J by 8 bases, leaving 17 bases between them. The CDR3 runs to 13 residues. The V gene's germline CDR1 is LGHDT and CDR2 YNNKEL (reference sequence). The chain's CDR3 is CATTDRSVEKLFF. The CDR3 DNA reads as TGTGCCACTACCGACAGATCTGTCGAAAAACTGTTTTTT.

The chain couples TRBV6-5 to TRBJ1-6, with 10 bases fitting TRBD1. V shed 8 bases, J shed 8 bases, and the junction held 3 bases outside the gene matches. Germline CDR1 MNHEY, CDR2 SVGAGI. The CDR3 consists of 13 residues. CDR3 loop: CASGGTGDSPLHF. CDR3 DNA: TGTGCCAGCGGCGGGACAGGGGATTCACCCCTCCACTTT.

This chain joins TRBV12-3 or TRBV12-4 and TRBJ2-1; D unresolved. V lost 3 bases, J lost 4 bases, and 4 bases lay in between. The CDR3 covers 12 residues. The CDR3 coding sequence is TGTGCCAGCAGTTTGGCATACAATGAGCAGTTCTTC. It translates to CASSLAYNEQFF.

This rearrangement joins TRBV6-5 to TRBJ2-7, with 9 bases fitting TRBD1. This CDR3 region has 15 residues. V shed 0 bases, J shed 0 bases, and the junction held 0 bases outside the gene matches. Germline-derived CDR1 and CDR2 are MNHEY and SVGAGI. The CDR3 region is CASSYSTGGSYEQYF. The CDR3 nucleotides are TGTGCCAGCAGTTACTCGACAGGGGGCTCCTACGAGCAGTACTTC.

This chain links TRBV27 with TRBJ1-6; D might be TRBD1 (6 bases). CDR1 is MNHEY, CDR2 SMNVEV, per germline (reference sequence). This CDR3 is built from 20 residues. V gave up 3 bases and J gave up 6 bases, with 27 bases separating them. The CDR3 protein is CASSFGGGRGGSPSNSPLHF. In nucleotides, the CDR3 is TGTGCCAGCAGTTTTGGCGGGGGGCGCGGTGGCTCCCCGAGTAATTCACCCCTCCACTTT.

J is TRBJ2-7 and V is TRBV3-1 (or the pseudogene TRBV3-2), with 8 bases lining up with TRBD2. The CDR3 runs to 14 residues. The J segment lost 2 bases and the V segment lost 8 bases, leaving 8 bases of the junction unmatched. CDR1 is LGHDT, CDR2 YNNKEL, per germline (reference sequence). The CDR3 nucleotides read TGTGCCAGCTCTTTAGCGGGGACCACCTACGAGCAGTACTTC. Its protein is CASSLAGTTYEQYF.

The chain recombines TRBV28 with TRBJ2-7; TRBD2 agrees at 8 bases. This CDR3 is built from 20 residues. With 4 bases clipped from V and 0 bases from J, the junction kept 20 bases outside the gene matches. Per the germline V gene, CDR1 is MDHEN and CDR2 is SYDVKM. The CDR3 DNA reads as TGTGCCAGCAGTTCCACAGGGCGGGGGGACAAAAGGCCTAGCTCCTACGAGCAGTACTTC. It codes for CASSSTGRGDKRPSSYEQYF.

This clone was recorded only once. DNA for the CDR3: TGTGCCAGCAGCTCAGCCCTCTACGAGCAGTACTTC. Translating gives CASSSALYEQYF. The chain combines TRBV12-3 or TRBV12-4 with TRBJ2-7, with D unresolved. V gave up 6 bases and J gave up 3 bases, with 9 bases separating them. The CDR3 length is 12 residues.

The chain carries TRBV7-3 and TRBJ1-2; D perhaps matches TRBD1 (6 bases). Germline lookup yields CDR1 SGHTA and CDR2 FQGTGA. Trimming pared 2 bases from V and 8 bases from J, leaving 15 bases between. The CDR3 is 14 residues long. The CDR3: CASSLEPGQTGYTF. In DNA, the CDR3 is TGTGCCAGCAGCTTAGAGCCGGGACAAACCGGCTACACCTTC. Complete variable domain (other parts from reference TRBV7-3 and TRBJ1-2): GAGVSQTPSNKVTEKGKYVELRCDPISGHTALYWYRQSLGQGPEFLIYFQGTGAADDSGLPNDRFFAVRPEGSVSTLKIQRTERGDSAVYLCASSLEPGQTGYTFGSGTRLTVV.

V and J are TRBV27 and TRBJ2-2; D unresolved. The V gene lost 6 bases and the J gene lost 2 bases, with 7 bases spanning the gap. This CDR3 is built from 13 residues. Germline-derived CDR1 and CDR2 are MNHEY and SMNVEV (reference sequence). CDR3 sequence (DNA): TGTGCCAGCAGGACGGCCAACACCGGGGAGCTGTTTTTT. Its translation is CASRTANTGELFF.

The chain combines TRBV28 with TRBJ2-7, with D uncertain. Germline V gene sequence: CDR1 MDHEN, CDR2 SYDVKM. V lost 3 bases to trimming and J lost 1 base, with 19 bases between them. This CDR3 is built from 17 residues. The CDR3 region is CASSFEIGRPVSYEQYF. CDR3 in DNA: TGTGCCAGCAGTTTCGAGATAGGACGGCCGGTTTCCTACGAGCAGTACTTC.

In this sample, this clone turned up a few times. The gene calls are TRBV7-2 and TRBJ1-5; D is unclear. CDR3 size: 13 residues. Trimming left V 2 bases short and J 3 bases short, with 5 bases between. Germline loops: CDR1 SGHTA, CDR2 FQGNSA. In DNA, the CDR3 is TGTGCCAGCAGCTTATCCCCCAATCAGCCCCAGCATTTT. Translated, it gives CASSLSPNQPQHF.

The chain links TRBV2 to TRBJ1-3; no definite D call. CDR3 length: 12 amino acids. The V gene's germline CDR1 is SNHLY and CDR2 FYNNEI. Trimming removed 8 bases at V and 0 bases at J, with 5 bases between. The CDR3 here is CASLSSGNTIYF. In DNA, the CDR3 is TGTGCCAGCCTAAGCTCTGGAAACACCATATATTTT.